These 16 T cell receptor beta chains were all obtained from the same sample, sequenced in a study of cytomegalovirus exposure and HLA in healthy donors. Primers: 60 Vbeta forward and 13 Jbeta reverse. Clones were sequenced by immunoSEQ multiplex PCR, and TCRdb holds only the in-frame ones, with some missing. The table includes roughly 130,000 clones, less than 85% detected once. Input material: PBMCs. The receptors here all came from a woman between 45 and 65 years old in good health and CMV-seropositive.

The rearrangement joins TRBV7-8 to TRBJ1-5; D unresolved. The germline CDR1 and CDR2 sequences are SGHVS and FQNEAQ. CDR3 length: 14 residues. Trimming took 2 bases from V and 7 from J, leaving 12 bases between them. CDR3 bases: TGTGCCAGCAGCTTACAGAGGGCAGGCCAGCCCCAGCATTTT. Protein: CASSLQRAGQPQHF.

This chain joins TRBV2 and TRBJ1-2, with 7 positions matching TRBD1. Trimming cost V 8 bases and J 2 bases; bases outside gene matches: 8. Germline V lookup: CDR1 SNHLY, CDR2 FYNNEI. This CDR3 has 14 residues. CDR3 amino acids: CASRFGQANYGYTF. As DNA, the CDR3 is TGTGCCAGCCGATTTGGACAGGCAAACTATGGCTACACCTTC.

A word on this clone: Other nucleotide sequences in the sample specify the same CDR3. CDR3 residues: CASSLGSGGASDTQYF. As DNA, the CDR3 is TGTGCCAGCAGCTTAGGTAGCGGGGGGGCTTCAGATACGCAGTATTTT. The J gene is TRBJ2-3, the V gene TRBV7-2, with 11 nucleotides matching TRBD2. The CDR3 is 16 amino acids. Losses at the gene ends were 1 base for V and 4 bases for J; bases not matched to a gene: 4. In germline, CDR1 is SGHTA, CDR2 FQGNSA.

The chain combines TRBV4-1 with TRBJ2-3, with D perhaps matching TRBD2 (5 bases). V shed 1 base and J shed 8 bases, with 16 bases lying between them. Germline CDR1 and CDR2: MGHRA and YSYEKL. This CDR3 comprises 15 residues. The CDR3 sequence: CASSQGAGLPSTQYF. CDR3 in DNA: TGCGCCAGCAGCCAAGGCGCGGGCTTACCAAGTACGCAGTATTTT.

A single count supports this clone. The chain is built from TRBV9 and TRBJ2-1; the match to TRBD2 covers 8 bases. The CDR3 is 16 amino acids. V was clipped by 0 bases and J by 4 bases; unmatched bases: 6. Looked up from germline, CDR1 is SGDLS and CDR2 is YYNGEE. The CDR3 sequence: CASSVDPSGSYNEQFF. The CDR3 bases are TGTGCCAGCAGCGTAGACCCTAGCGGGTCTTACAATGAGCAGTTCTTC.

This CDR3 reads CASSQQAFDTEAFF. CDR3 DNA sequence: TGTGCCAGTAGCCAACAGGCATTTGACACTGAAGCTTTCTTT. J is TRBJ1-1 and V is TRBV19; tentatively, D is TRBD1 (5 bases). The CDR3 loop spans 14 amino acids. Between the trimmed V and J ends, which lost 6 bases and 3 bases, there was a span of 14 bases. Germline V CDR1 and CDR2: LNHDA, SQIVND (reference sequence). Filled out from reference TRBV19 and TRBJ1-1, the complete variable domain reads DGGITQSPKYLFRKEGQNVTLSCEQNLNHDAMYWYRQDPGQGLRLIYYSQIVNDFQKGDIAEGYSVSREKKESFPLTVTSAQKNPTAFYLCASSQQAFDTEAFFGQGTRLTVV.

The J gene is TRBJ1-2, the V gene TRBV7-2, with 7 bases matching TRBD1. Losses at the gene ends were 5 bases for V and 9 bases for J; bases not matched to a gene: 6. This CDR3 region has 12 residues. Germline CDR1 reads SGHTA; CDR2 reads FQGNSA. CDR3 in DNA: TGTGCCAGCAGCCCTTACAGGGGCAGCTACACCTTC. Translation gives CASSPYRGSYTF.

The J gene is TRBJ2-2, the V gene TRBV5-1, with D maybe TRBD1 (5 bases). Deletions cut 0 bases from V and 5 bases from J, with 11 bases between. CDR1 and CDR2 (germline): SGHRS, YFSETQ. The length of the CDR3 is 15 residues. Here the CDR3 reads CASSLEGARTGELFF. The CDR3 DNA reads TGCGCCAGCAGCTTGGAAGGGGCTAGGACCGGGGAGCTGTTTTTT.

The CDR3 DNA sequence: TGCGCCAGCAGCCAAGATCCCTCCAGAAACTACAATGAGCAGTTCTTC. Its translation: CASSQDPSRNYNEQFF. The chain is built from TRBV4-1 and TRBJ2-1; D is ambiguous. Trimming took 0 bases from V and 3 from J, leaving 12 bases between them. The CDR3 totals 16 residues. Germline CDR1 MGHRA, CDR2 YSYEKL.

This rearrangement joins TRBV10-3 to TRBJ1-5, with TRBD1 matching over 7 bases. Germline V gene lookup returns CDR1 ENHRY and CDR2 SYGVKD. The trim removed 10 bases at V and 0 bases at J, leaving 12 bases unmatched. This CDR3 is built from 16 residues. The CDR3 sequence is CATSPGTDYSNQPQHF. CDR3 coding DNA: TGTGCCACTTCCCCCGGGACAGATTATAGCAATCAGCCCCAGCATTTT.

The chain recombines TRBV9 with TRBJ1-1; D is uncertain. CDR1 is SGDLS, CDR2 YYNGEE, per germline. V was cut by 1 base and J by 10 bases, with 14 bases left in between. The CDR3 runs 13 residues. The CDR3 is CASSVLAPAGAFF. The CDR3 nucleotides are TGTGCCAGCAGCGTACTCGCCCCCGCGGGAGCTTTCTTT.

This rearrangement joins TRBV5-6 to TRBJ2-5; the D is unclear. The V gene's germline CDR1 is SGHDT and CDR2 YYEEEE. V was trimmed by 0 bases and J by 2 bases, leaving 11 bases between them. The CDR3 is 15 residues long. This CDR3 is CASSLVTYLQETQYF. Here the CDR3 DNA reads TGTGCCAGCAGCTTGGTTACCTACCTTCAAGAGACCCAGTACTTC.

The V and J genes are TRBV4-1 and TRBJ2-2; TRBD1 matches 8 bases. Germline loops: CDR1 MGHRA, CDR2 YSYEKL. The CDR3 runs to 17 residues. After removal of 3 bases from V and 0 bases from J, the junction contained 6 bases not matched to a gene. CDR3 amino acids: CASSHHPGQANTGELFF. The CDR3 DNA follows: TGCGCCAGCAGCCACCATCCGGGACAGGCGAACACCGGGGAGCTGTTTTTT.

The CDR3 DNA follows: TGTGCCAGCAGTTCCTCCAAACAGGGTCAAGAGACCCAGTACTTC. It is translated as CASSSSKQGQETQYF. V usage is TRBV5-4 and J usage is TRBJ2-5, with a possible D match to TRBD1 (6 bases). V dropped 5 bases and J dropped 2 bases, with 16 bases sitting between them. The CDR3 is 15 residues long. Per germline, CDR1 SGHNT and CDR2 YYREEE (reference sequence).

The CDR3 loop reads CASSSTGSNYGYTF. The DNA for the CDR3 is TGTGCCAGCAGTTCGACAGGGTCGAACTATGGCTACACCTTC. The chain couples TRBV6-6 to TRBJ1-2, with 7 bases fitting TRBD1. Germline CDR1 MNHNY, CDR2 SVGAGI (reference sequence). CDR3 length equals 14 residues. The trim removed 4 bases at V and 2 bases at J, leaving 4 bases unmatched.

The J gene is TRBJ2-1, the V gene TRBV7-9; perhaps TRBD2 as D (5 bases). The CDR3 extends over 12 amino acids. V was pared by 2 bases and J by 10 bases, with 9 bases between. CDR1 and CDR2 from the germline V gene are SEHNR and FQNEAQ (reference sequence). The DNA of the CDR3 is TGTGCCAGCAGCTTACGGGGTGTGGAGCAGTTCTTC. Translating it yields CASSLRGVEQFF.